This TCR beta chain appears in the sequencing data of a study of siplizumab effects on memory and regulatory T cells. V was cut by 0 bases and J by 4 bases, with 7 bases left in between. The CDR3 spans 13 residues. Germline V gene data show CDR1 as SGDLS and CDR2 as YYNGEE. Data came from immunoSEQ multiplex PCR; TCRdb stores just in-frame clones and leaves some out. The sample comprises about 94,000 clones, 94% of which are singletons, and around 0.3% rests with the top ten. The source is a human donor in good health. The rearrangement uses TRBV9 and TRBJ1-2; weak D call: TRBD1 (5 bases). The sample was non-Treg CD4+ T cells sorted from blood. The CDR3 nucleotides are TGTGCCAGCAGCGTAGGGGGGAGCTATGGCTACACCTTC. It translates to CASSVGGSYGYTF. The full variable domain, with the rest looked up from reference TRBV9 and TRBJ1-2, is DSGVTQTPKHLITATGQRVTLRCSPRSGDLSVYWYQQSLDQGLQFLIQYYNGEERAKGNILERFSAQQFPDLHSELNLSSLELGDSALYFCASSVGGSYGYTFGSGTRLTVV.